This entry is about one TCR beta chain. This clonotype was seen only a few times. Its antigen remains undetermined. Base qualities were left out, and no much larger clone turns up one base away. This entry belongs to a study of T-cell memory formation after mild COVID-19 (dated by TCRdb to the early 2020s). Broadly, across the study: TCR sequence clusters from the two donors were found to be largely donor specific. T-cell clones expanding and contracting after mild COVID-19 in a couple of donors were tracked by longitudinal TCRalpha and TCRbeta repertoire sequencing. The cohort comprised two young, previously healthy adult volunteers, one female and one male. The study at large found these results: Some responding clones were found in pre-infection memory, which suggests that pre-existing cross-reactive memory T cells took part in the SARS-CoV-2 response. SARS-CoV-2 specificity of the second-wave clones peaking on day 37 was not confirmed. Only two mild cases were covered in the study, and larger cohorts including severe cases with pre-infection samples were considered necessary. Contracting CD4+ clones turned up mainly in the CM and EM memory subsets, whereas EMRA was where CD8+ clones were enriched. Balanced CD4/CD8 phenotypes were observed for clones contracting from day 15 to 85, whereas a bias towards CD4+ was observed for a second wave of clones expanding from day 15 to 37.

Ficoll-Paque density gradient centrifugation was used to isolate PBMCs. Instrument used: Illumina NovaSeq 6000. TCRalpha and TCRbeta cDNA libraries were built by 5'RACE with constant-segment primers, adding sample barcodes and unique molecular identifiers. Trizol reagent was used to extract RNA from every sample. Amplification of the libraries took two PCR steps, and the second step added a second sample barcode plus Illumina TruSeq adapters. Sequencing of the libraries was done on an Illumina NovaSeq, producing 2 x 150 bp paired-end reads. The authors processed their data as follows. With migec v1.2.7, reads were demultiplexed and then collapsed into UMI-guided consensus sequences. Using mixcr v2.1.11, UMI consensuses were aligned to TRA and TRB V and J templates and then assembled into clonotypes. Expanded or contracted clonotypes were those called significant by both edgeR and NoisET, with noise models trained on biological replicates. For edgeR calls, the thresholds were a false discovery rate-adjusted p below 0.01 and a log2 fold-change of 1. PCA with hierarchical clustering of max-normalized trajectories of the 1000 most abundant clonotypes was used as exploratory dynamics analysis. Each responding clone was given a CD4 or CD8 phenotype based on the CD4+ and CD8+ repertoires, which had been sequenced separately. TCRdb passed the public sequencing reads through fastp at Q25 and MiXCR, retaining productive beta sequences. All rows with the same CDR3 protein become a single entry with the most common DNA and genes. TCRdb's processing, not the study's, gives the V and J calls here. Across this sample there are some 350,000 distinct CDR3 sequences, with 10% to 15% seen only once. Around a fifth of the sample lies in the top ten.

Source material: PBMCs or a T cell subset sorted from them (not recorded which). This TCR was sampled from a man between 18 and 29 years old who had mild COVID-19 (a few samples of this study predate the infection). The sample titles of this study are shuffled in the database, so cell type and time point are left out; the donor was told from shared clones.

The DNA sequence follows: TGTGCCACCAGTGACTCAGCCTCCTACAATGAGCAGTTCTTC. It codes for CATSDSASYNEQFF. Recombination joined TRBV24-1 with TRBJ2-1; the D gene remains uncertain. The germline V gene specifies KGHDR as CDR1 and SFDVKD as CDR2. CDR3 length: 14 amino acids, cysteine to phenylalanine. The only DNA kept is the CDR3, 42 bases in frame from the first base. V lost 4 bases and J lost 0 bases; the stretch between them is 6 bases long.